This T cell receptor (beta chain) was sequenced in a study of beta chain features in type 1 diabetes. Points from the study as a whole: In all four CD4+ subsets, TCRB CDR3 length was significantly, moderately reduced in type 1 diabetes. Type 1 diabetes patients showed fewer insertions and more deletions at VDJ junctions. It was among patients, rather than healthy donors, that naive, central memory and Treg TCRB repertoires appeared more similar.

Expressed TCRB transcripts were sequenced, since all the RNA that had been isolated was reverse transcribed. TCRdb's copy holds only in-frame clones and misses some; the assay was immunoSEQ multiplex PCR. This sample carries hundreds of thousands of clones, 13% of them seen once, and the ten largest clones take 0.02% to 0.025%. Every donor provided one heparinised blood draw, which averaged about 120 mL. CD4+ naive, central memory, regulatory and stem cell-like memory subsets were isolated by sorting on CD45RO/CCR7/CD25/CD127/CD95/CD27. Between the trimmed V and J ends, which lost 6 bases and 2 bases, there was a span of 12 bases. The CDR3 sequence is 14 residues long. Germline CDR1 and CDR2: ENHRY and SYGVKD. This clone was detected only a few times. Its antigen is not known.

What was sequenced was naive CD4+ T cells from blood. This receptor was obtained from a man aged 18 to 30 with type 1 diabetes. V is TRBV10-3 and J is TRBJ2-3, with D possibly called TRBD1 or TRBD2 (7 bases each). The CDR3 here is CAISRGGPTDTQYF. In DNA form, the CDR3 reads TGTGCCATCAGCAGGGGGGGGCCCACAGATACGCAGTATTTT.